This is a list of T cell receptor beta chains from one sample in a study of shared clonotypes between healthy human individuals. Measured with immunoSEQ multiplex PCR; TCRdb has only the in-frame clones, and not every one. The sample contains some 2,500,000 clones, 85% to 95% of which appear only once. Source material: naive CD4+ T cells from PBMCs. The source of these receptors is a man aged 18 to 29 in good health. Some clones in this sample may be carry-over from other donors' samples. Both conserved end residues are part of each CDR3. D genes are given only for firm matches. A clone size is listed for some rows: how often the clone was seen (once, few, many), or a class if it is expanded.

cdr3_nt	cdr3_aa	d_call	v_call	j_call	clone_size
TGTGCCAGTAGTGTTAACAGGGCCTCCTACGAGCAGTACTTC	CASSVNRASYEQYF	-	TRBV19	TRBJ2-7	-
TGTGCCAGCAGTGAATCGACCCGGGGGGAGCTGTTTTTT	CASSESTRGELFF	-	TRBV25-1	TRBJ2-2	-
TGCGCCAGCAGGCTGGACAACACCGGGGAGCTGTTTTTT	CASRLDNTGELFF	-	TRBV10-1	TRBJ2-2	-
TGTGCCAGCAGGGGGACCCCGACAGGGGGCTCTGGAAACACCATATATTTT	CASRGTPTGGSGNTIYF	TRBD1	TRBV25-1	TRBJ1-3	-
TGTGCCAGCAGTTTACATGCCAGCTATGGCTACACCTTC	CASSLHASYGYTF	-	TRBV28	TRBJ1-2	-
TGTGCCAGCAGCCTCCTTCGGTCGACCGCCTACGAGCAGTACTTC	CASSLLRSTAYEQYF	-	TRBV6-5	TRBJ2-7	-
TGTGCCAGCAGCTTTACTAGCGGGACCCCCTACAATGAGCAGTTCTTC	CASSFTSGTPYNEQFF	TRBD2	TRBV11-2	TRBJ2-1	once
TGTGCCAGCAGCTCTACTAGCGCCAGCACAGATACGCAGTATTTT	CASSSTSASTDTQYF	TRBD2	TRBV7-3	TRBJ2-3	once
TGTGCCAGCAGCTTAGTTCCCCTATACGAGCAGTACTTC	CASSLVPLYEQYF	-	TRBV7-2	TRBJ2-7	-
TGTGCCAGCAGCCCGACAGGACCCGCAGATACGCAGTATTTT	CASSPTGPADTQYF	-	TRBV7-3	TRBJ2-3	-
TGTGCCAGCTACAAAAGCGACAGGGGCGCCGGTGAAAAACTGTTTTTT	CASYKSDRGAGEKLFF	TRBD1	TRBV6-6	TRBJ1-4	-
TGCGCCAGCAGTGACATTTCTAGGCCCTCCGAATCTCAGCCCCAGCATTTT	CASSDISRPSESQPQHF	-	TRBV10-1	TRBJ1-5	few
TGCGCCAGCAGCTTGTCCCACGGGACGGCCGATAACTATGGCTACACCTTC	CASSLSHGTADNYGYTF	-	TRBV5-1	TRBJ1-2	-
TGTGCCAGCAGCCAGGAGGGACAGGGGGCCGGCGGGGAGCTGTTTTTT	CASSQEGQGAGGELFF	TRBD1	TRBV5-4	TRBJ2-2	-
TGTGCCAGCAGTGAAAGAACAGCCTCCTACGAGCAGTACTTC	CASSERTASYEQYF	-	TRBV6-1	TRBJ2-7	-
TGTGCCAGCAGACTATCAGGGGGCTCGGACTATGGCTACACCTTC	CASRLSGGSDYGYTF	TRBD1	TRBV27	TRBJ1-2	-
TGTGCCAGCTCACCTCTGGCGGGGCGAACTGAAGCTTTCTTT	CASSPLAGRTEAFF	-	TRBV18	TRBJ1-1	-
TGTGCCAGCAGTTTTTCCTTCAGGGGAATGAATCAGCCCCAGCATTTT	CASSFSFRGMNQPQHF	-	TRBV27	TRBJ1-5	-
TGTGCCAGCAGCTTGGGTGGACGGAAAAACTATGGCTACACCTTC	CASSLGGRKNYGYTF	-	TRBV5-6	TRBJ1-2	-
TGTGCCAGCGGCCAAAACTCTCCGAACGAGCAGTACTTC	CASGQNSPNEQYF	-	TRBV28	TRBJ2-7	-
TGTGCCAGCCGGGGAAGAGAGAACACTGAAGCTTTCTTT	CASRGRENTEAFF	-	TRBV2	TRBJ1-1	-
TGTGCCAACCACCCGGGGATGCAGCCCCAGCATTTT	CANHPGMQPQHF	-	TRBV6-9	TRBJ1-5	-
TGCGCCAGCAGCTTGGTGGACACGGTCCACGAGCAGTACTTC	CASSLVDTVHEQYF	-	TRBV5-1	TRBJ2-7	-
TGTGCCAGCAGTGAGGCGGGAGCGGGGTCCTACAATGAGCAGTTCTTC	CASSEAGAGSYNEQFF	TRBD2	TRBV25-1	TRBJ2-1	once
TGTGCCAGCAGCCAAGCTAGCGGGAGGGCCCCCGGGGAGCTGTTTTTT	CASSQASGRAPGELFF	TRBD2	TRBV7-9	TRBJ2-2	-
TGTGCCAGCAGCCTCCGTATGAACACTGAAGCTTTCTTT	CASSLRMNTEAFF	-	TRBV4-2	TRBJ1-1	few
TGTGCCAGCAGTGAATCCCCCCAAGGACAGGGTTCCTACGAGCAGTACTTC	CASSESPQGQGSYEQYF	TRBD1	TRBV6-1	TRBJ2-7	once